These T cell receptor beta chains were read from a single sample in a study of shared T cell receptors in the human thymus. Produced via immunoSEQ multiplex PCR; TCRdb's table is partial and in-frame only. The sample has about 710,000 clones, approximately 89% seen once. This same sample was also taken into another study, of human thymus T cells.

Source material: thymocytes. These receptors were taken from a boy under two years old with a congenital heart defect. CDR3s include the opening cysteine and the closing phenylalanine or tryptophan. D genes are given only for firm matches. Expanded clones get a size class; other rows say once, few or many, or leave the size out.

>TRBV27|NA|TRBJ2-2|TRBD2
TGTGCCAGCAGTTTGTTAGCGGGAGTCTCCGGGGAGCTGTTTTTT
CASSLLAGVSGELFF
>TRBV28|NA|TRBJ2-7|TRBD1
TGTGCCAGCAGAAGGGACAGGGGATCCTACGAGCAGTACTTC
CASRRDRGSYEQYF
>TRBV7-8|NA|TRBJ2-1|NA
TGTGCCAGCGGAACTCTTCTAGCGTCCTACAATGAGCAGTTCTTC
CASGTLLASYNEQFF
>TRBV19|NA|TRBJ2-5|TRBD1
TGTGCCAGTAGTCCCCCGGGACAGCGAGAGACCCAGTACTTC
CASSPPGQRETQYF
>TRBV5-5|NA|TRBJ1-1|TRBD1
TGTGCCAGCAGCTTAAACAGGGGGCTCACTGAAGCTTTCTTT
CASSLNRGLTEAFF
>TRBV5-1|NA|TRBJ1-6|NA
TGCGCCAGCAGCCCAGGGCCAAAGGAGAATTCACCCCTCCACTTT
CASSPGPKENSPLHF
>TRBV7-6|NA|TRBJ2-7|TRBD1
TGTGCCAGCAGCCCTACAGGGGGAGCTCAGTACTTC
CASSPTGGAQYF
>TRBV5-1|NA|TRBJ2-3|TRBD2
TGCGCCAGCAGCTTCCACGGGGGGGATTCCCCGGGCACAGATACGCAGTATTTT
CASSFHGGDSPGTDTQYF
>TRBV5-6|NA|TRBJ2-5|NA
TGTGCCAGCAGTGACAGGGAAGCGGGAGAGACCCAGTACTTC
CASSDREAGETQYF
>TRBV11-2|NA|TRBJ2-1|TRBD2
TGTGCCAGCAGCTTGCCGGGACTAGCATACAATGAGCAGTTCTTC
CASSLPGLAYNEQFF
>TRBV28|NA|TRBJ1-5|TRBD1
TGTGCCAGCAGAGGACAGGGATGTCAGCCCCAGCATTTT
CASRGQGCQPQHF
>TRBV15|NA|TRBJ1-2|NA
TGTGCCACCAGCAGAGTCACAGGTCCCTATGGCTACACCTTC
CATSRVTGPYGYTF
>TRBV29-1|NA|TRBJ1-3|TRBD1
TGCAGCGTTGAGGACAGGTCGTGGGACACCATATATTTT
CSVEDRSWDTIYF
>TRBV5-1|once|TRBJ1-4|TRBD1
TGCGCCAGCACGCAGGGACAGGGGGTAGCTAATGAAAAACTGTTTTTT
CASTQGQGVANEKLFF
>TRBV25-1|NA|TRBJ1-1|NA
TGTGCCAGCAGTTGGAACAGCTGGAACACTGAAGCTTTCTTT
CASSWNSWNTEAFF
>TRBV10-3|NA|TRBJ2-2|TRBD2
TGTGCCATCAGTGAGTTTGGGACTAGCAGATCGTTCGGCACCGGGGAGCTGTTTTTT
CAISEFGTSRSFGTGELFF
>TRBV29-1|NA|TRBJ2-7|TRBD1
TGCAGCGTTGTGGGGCGGGACAGGCCTATTACAAGCTACGAGCAGTACTTC
CSVVGRDRPITSYEQYF
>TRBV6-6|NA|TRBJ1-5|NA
TGTGCCAGCAGTTACGGAGGACAGACATATCAGCCCCAGCATTTT
CASSYGGQTYQPQHF
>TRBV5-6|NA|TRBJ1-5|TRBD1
TGTGCCAGCAGCTTGCGGGACAGGAGCAATCAGCCCCAGCATTTT
CASSLRDRSNQPQHF
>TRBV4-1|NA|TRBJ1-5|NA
TGCGCCAGCAGCCAAGATTGGGGCGCCCAACTTCCGAATCAGCCCCAGCATTTT
CASSQDWGAQLPNQPQHF
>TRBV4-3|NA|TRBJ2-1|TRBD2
TGCGCCAGCAGCCACTCACTAGCGGGAGGGCCTAGTGGTATTGGTGAGCAGTTCTTC
CASSHSLAGGPSGIGEQFF
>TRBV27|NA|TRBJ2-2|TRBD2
TGTGCCAGCAGAGCTAGCGGGGGAAACACCGGGGAGCTGTTTTTT
CASRASGGNTGELFF
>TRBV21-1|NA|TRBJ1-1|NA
TGTGCCAGCAGCAGCCTACAGGGCCCCACTGAAGCTTTCTTT
CASSSLQGPTEAFF
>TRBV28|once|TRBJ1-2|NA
TGTGCCAGCAGTTTTTTTGACCGGGGGGAAGGCTACACCTTC
CASSFFDRGEGYTF
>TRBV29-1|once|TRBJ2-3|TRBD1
TGCAGCGTTAGGGACAGGGAGGATACGCAGTATTTT
CSVRDREDTQYF
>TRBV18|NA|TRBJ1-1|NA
TGTGCCAGCCGAGTCCTCGTGGGCAGAGTGAACACTGAAGCTTTCTTT
CASRVLVGRVNTEAFF
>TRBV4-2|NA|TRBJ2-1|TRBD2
TGTGCCAGCAGCCAAGCTCTCCTAGCGGGGGAACTCCCTGAGCAGTTCTTC
CASSQALLAGELPEQFF
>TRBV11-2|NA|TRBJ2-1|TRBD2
TGTGCCAGCAGCCTAGCGGGATCTACTTACAATGAGCAGTTCTTC
CASSLAGSTYNEQFF
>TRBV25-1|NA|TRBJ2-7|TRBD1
TGTGCCAGCAGTGATTGGGACAGGGCTTCCTACGAGCAGTACTTC
CASSDWDRASYEQYF
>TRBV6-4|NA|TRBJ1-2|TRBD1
TGTGCCAGCAACGGACAGGGGGCGCGGGGCTACACCTTC
CASNGQGARGYTF
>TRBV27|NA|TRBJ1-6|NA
TGTGCCAGCAGGACAGGAGAGCCCTATAATTCACCCCTCCACTTT
CASRTGEPYNSPLHF
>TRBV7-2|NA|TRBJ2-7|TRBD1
TGTGCCAGCAGCTTAAGGGCCCGGGACAGGGGATTCGAGCAGTACTTC
CASSLRARDRGFEQYF
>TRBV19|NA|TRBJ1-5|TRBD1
TGTGCCAGTAGTATGAGGACAGGGCGTCCGCAGCCCCAGCATTTT
CASSMRTGRPQPQHF
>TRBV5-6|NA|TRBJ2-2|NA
TGTGCCAGCAGCTCTGACAGGTTAAAAGACACCGGGGAGCTGTTTTTT
CASSSDRLKDTGELFF
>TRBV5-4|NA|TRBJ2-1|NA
TGTGCCAGCAGCTGGGGAGTCCCTAGGGTTTACAATGAGCAGTTCTTC
CASSWGVPRVYNEQFF
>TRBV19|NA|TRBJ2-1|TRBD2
TGTGCCAGTAGTATAGCGGGACTACCTTACAATGAGCAGTTCTTC
CASSIAGLPYNEQFF
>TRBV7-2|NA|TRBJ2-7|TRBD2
TGTGCCAGCAGCTTAGCCCTAGCGGGACCCCCATACGAGCAGTACTTC
CASSLALAGPPYEQYF
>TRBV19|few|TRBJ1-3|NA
TGTGCCAGTAGTCAGGACACTAAGGCCTCTGGAAACACCATATATTTT
CASSQDTKASGNTIYF
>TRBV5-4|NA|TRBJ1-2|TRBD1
TGTGCCAGCAGCTTGCCGGGACAGCCAAACTATGGCTACACCTTC
CASSLPGQPNYGYTF
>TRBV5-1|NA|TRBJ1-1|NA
TGCGCCAGCAGCCCGATACAGGGAGGGACTGAAGCTTTCTTT
CASSPIQGGTEAFF
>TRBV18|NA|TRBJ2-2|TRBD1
TGTGCCAGCTCACCCCCCGGGACAGGAGTTCCCGGGGAGCTGTTTTTT
CASSPPGTGVPGELFF
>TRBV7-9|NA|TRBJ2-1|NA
TGTGCCAGCAGCTTTCCGGCAGGAACCCAATTCTTC
CASSFPAGTQFF
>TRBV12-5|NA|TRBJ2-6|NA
TGTGCTAGTGGTCTTGGTACACGCTCTGGGGCCAACGTCCTGACTTTC
CASGLGTRSGANVLTF
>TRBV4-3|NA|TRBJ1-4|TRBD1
TGCGCCAGCAGCCAAGGGGACAGGGACCTGCCGGGGAAACTGTTTTTT
CASSQGDRDLPGKLFF
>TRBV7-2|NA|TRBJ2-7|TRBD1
TGTGCCAGCAGCTTAGCCCGGGACAGGCCTCCCTACGAGCAGTACTTC
CASSLARDRPPYEQYF
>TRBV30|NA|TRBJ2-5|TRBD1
TGTGCCTGGAGTGTAAGGACAGGGGGCGTGAAGGAGACCCAGTACTTC
CAWSVRTGGVKETQYF
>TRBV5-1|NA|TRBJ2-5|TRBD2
TGCGCCAGCAGCTTGGTGGGACTAGCGGAGATACAAGAGACCCAGTACTTC
CASSLVGLAEIQETQYF
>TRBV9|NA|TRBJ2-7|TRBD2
TGTGCCAGCAGCGTAGATCTAGCGGGAGTCGAGCAGTACTTC
CASSVDLAGVEQYF
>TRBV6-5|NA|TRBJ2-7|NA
TGTGCCAGCGCCCGGGACACTGCTTATTACGAGCAGTACTTC
CASARDTAYYEQYF
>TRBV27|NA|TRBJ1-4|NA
TGTGCCAGCAGTTTAACCGGGGCTAATGAAAAACTGTTTTTT
CASSLTGANEKLFF
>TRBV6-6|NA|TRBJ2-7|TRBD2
TGTGCCAGCATGGGCGGGGGGGACAACGAGCAGTACTTC
CASMGGGDNEQYF
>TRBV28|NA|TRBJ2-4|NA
TGTGCCAGCAGGGTAGCGGGACAGAAAAACATTCAGTACTTC
CASRVAGQKNIQYF